A single T cell receptor beta chain is shown here with its context. Antigen: not known. The CDR3 spans 14 residues. The ends were cut back, 6 bases at V and 5 bases at J, with 14 bases in the middle. Germline assignment: CDR1 MNHNY and CDR2 SVGAGI (reference sequence). This sample is drawn from a study of siplizumab effects on memory and regulatory T cells. Whole-study results and caveats: Whether proliferating Tregs in siplizumab cultures suppress was not functionally confirmed.

Produced via immunoSEQ multiplex PCR; TCRdb's table is partial and in-frame only. The data show 110,000 or so clones, about 91% seen once. The TCR comes from a human donor in good health. Sequencing was done on a sample of Tregs sorted from blood. The rearrangement joins TRBV6-6 to TRBJ1-5; possible D gene TRBD1, 6 bases. The CDR3 reads CASRTDREYQPQHF. For the CDR3, the DNA is TGTGCCAGCAGAACGGACAGAGAGTATCAGCCCCAGCATTTT.